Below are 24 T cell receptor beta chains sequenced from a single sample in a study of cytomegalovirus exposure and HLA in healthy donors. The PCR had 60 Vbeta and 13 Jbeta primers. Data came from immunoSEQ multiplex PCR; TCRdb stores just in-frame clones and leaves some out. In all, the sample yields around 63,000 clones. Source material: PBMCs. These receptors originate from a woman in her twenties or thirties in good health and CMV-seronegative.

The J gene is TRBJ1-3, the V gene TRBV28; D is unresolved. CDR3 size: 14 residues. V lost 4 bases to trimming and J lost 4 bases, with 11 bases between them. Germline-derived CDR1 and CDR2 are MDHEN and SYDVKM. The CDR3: CASSSSVPGNTIYF. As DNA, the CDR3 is TGTGCCAGCAGTTCCTCGGTCCCGGGAAACACCATATATTTT.

CDR3 loop: CSAYSYEQYF. The CDR3 coding sequence is TGCAGTGCTTATAGCTACGAGCAGTACTTC. This chain links TRBV20-1 with TRBJ2-7; D gene uncertain. V lost 5 bases, J lost 3 bases, and 5 bases lay in between. CDR1 is DFQATT and CDR2 is SNEGSKA in the germline V gene (reference sequence). The CDR3 sequence is 10 residues long.

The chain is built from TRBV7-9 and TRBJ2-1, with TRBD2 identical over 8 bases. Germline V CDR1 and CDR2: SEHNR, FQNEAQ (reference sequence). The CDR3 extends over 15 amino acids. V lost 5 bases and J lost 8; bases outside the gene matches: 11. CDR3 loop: CASSPPSGSRDEQFF. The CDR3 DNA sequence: TGTGCCAGCAGCCCCCCCAGCGGGAGCCGGGATGAGCAGTTCTTC.

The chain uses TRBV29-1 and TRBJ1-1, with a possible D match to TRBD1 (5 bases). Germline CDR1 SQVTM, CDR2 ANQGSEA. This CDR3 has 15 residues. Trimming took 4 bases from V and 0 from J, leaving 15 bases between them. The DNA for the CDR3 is TGCAGCGTTGGACGTGGGGGGGACCTGAACACTGAAGCTTTCTTT. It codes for CSVGRGGDLNTEAFF.

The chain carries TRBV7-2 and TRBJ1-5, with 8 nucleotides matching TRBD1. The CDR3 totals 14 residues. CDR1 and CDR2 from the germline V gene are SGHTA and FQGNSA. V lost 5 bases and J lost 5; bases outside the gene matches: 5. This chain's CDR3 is CASSLDRGYQPQHF. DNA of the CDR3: TGTGCCAGCAGCCTTGACAGGGGATATCAGCCCCAGCATTTT. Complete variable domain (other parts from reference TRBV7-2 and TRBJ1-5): GAGVSQSPSNKVTEKGKDVELRCDPISGHTALYWYRQSLGQGLEFLIYFQGNSAPDKSGLPSDRFSAERTGGSVSTLTIQRTQQEDSAVYLCASSLDRGYQPQHFGDGTRLSIL.

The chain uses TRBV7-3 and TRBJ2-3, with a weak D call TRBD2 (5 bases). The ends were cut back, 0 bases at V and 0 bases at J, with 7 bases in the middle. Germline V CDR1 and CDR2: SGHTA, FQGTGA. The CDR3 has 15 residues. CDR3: CASSLTRTSTDTQYF. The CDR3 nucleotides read TGTGCCAGCAGCTTAACGCGGACTAGCACAGATACGCAGTATTTT.

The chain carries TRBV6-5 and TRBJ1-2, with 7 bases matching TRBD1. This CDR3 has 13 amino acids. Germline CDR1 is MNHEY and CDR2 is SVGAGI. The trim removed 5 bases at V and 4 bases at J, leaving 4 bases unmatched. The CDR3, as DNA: TGTGCCAGCAGTCTTGGACAGGTCTATGGCTACACCTTC. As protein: CASSLGQVYGYTF.

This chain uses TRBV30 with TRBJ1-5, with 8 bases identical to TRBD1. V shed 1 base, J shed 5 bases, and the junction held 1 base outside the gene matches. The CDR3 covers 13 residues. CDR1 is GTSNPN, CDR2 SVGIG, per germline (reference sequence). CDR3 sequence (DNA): TGTGCCTGGAGTGCACAGGGGGATCAGCCCCAGCATTTT. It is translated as CAWSAQGDQPQHF.

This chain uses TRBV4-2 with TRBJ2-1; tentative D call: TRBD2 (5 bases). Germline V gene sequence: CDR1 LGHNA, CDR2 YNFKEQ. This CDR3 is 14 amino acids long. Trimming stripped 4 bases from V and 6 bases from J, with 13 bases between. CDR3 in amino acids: CASSPGRGINEQFF. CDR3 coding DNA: TGTGCCAGCAGCCCCGGCAGAGGGATCAATGAGCAGTTCTTC.

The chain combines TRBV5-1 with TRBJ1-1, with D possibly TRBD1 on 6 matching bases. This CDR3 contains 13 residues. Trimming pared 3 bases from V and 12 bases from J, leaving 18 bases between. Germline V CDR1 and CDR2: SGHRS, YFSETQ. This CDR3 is CASSSPVTGRSFF. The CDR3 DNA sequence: TGCGCCAGCAGCTCCCCCGTCACAGGGAGATCTTTCTTT.

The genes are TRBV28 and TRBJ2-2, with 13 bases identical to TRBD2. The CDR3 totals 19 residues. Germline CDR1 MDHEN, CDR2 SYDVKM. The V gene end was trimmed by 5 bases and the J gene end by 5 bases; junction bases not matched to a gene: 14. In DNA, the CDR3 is TGTGCCAGCAGTACTCTGGGACTAGCGGGATTTGGTGGGACCGGGGAGCTGTTTTTT. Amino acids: CASSTLGLAGFGGTGELFF.

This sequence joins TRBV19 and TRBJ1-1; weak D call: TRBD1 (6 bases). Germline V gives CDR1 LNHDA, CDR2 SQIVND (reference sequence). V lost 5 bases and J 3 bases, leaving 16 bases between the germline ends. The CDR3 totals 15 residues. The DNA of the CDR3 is TGTGCCAGTAGTCTGCACAGGGCTGAGGACACTGAAGCTTTCTTT. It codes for CASSLHRAEDTEAFF.

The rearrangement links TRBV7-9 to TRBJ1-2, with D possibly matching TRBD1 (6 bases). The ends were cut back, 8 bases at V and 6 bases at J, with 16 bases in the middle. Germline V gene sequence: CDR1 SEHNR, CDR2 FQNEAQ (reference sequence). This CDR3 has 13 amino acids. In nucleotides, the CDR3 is TGTGCCAGCCTTAAGGCGGGGGGCGATGGCTACACCTTC. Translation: CASLKAGGDGYTF.

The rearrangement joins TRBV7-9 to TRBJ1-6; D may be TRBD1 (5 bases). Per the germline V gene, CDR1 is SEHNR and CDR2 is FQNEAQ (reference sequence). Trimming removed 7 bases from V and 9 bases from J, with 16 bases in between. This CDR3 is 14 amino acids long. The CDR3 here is CASTPWEGASPLHF. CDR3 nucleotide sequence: TGTGCCAGCACCCCCTGGGAAGGGGCTTCACCCCTCCACTTT. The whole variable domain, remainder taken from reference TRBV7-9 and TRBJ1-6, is DTGVSQNPRHKITKRGQNVTFRCDPISEHNRLYWYRQTLGQGPEFLTYFQNEAQLEKSRLLSDRFSAERPKGSFSTLEIQRTEQGDSAMYLCASTPWEGASPLHFGNGTRLTVT.

In DNA form, the CDR3 reads TGCGCCAGCAGCCAACCAACTTTAAGTGGTACGCAGTATTTT. Protein: CASSQPTLSGTQYF. J is TRBJ2-3 and V is TRBV4-1; no clear D. The V end lost 2 bases, the J end lost 8 bases, and 14 bases lay between the germline ends. Looked up from germline, CDR1 is MGHRA and CDR2 is YSYEKL. The CDR3 loop spans 14 amino acids.

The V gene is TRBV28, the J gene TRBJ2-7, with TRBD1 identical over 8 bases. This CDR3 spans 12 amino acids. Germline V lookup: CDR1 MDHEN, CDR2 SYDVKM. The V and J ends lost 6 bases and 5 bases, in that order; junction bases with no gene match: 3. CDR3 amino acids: CASREDRDEQYF. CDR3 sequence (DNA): TGTGCCAGCAGAGAGGACAGGGACGAGCAGTACTTC.

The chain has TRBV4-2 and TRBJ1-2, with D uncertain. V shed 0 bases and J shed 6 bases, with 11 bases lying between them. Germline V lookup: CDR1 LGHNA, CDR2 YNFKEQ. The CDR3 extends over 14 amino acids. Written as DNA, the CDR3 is TGTGCCAGCAGCCAAGACGGGAGAGGAGATGGCTACACCTTC. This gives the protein CASSQDGRGDGYTF.

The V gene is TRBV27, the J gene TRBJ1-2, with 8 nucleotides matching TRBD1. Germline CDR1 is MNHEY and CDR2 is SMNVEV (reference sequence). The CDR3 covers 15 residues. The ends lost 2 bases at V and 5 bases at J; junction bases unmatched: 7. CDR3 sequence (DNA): TGTGCCAGCAGTTTAACCCCAGGACAGGGTTATGGCTACACCTTC. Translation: CASSLTPGQGYGYTF.

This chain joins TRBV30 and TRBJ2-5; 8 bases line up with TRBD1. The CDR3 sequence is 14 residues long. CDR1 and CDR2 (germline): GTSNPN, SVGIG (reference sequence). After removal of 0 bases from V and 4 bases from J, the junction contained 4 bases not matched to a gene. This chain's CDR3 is CAWSVRQGSETQYF. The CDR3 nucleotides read TGTGCCTGGAGTGTCAGACAGGGGTCAGAGACCCAGTACTTC.

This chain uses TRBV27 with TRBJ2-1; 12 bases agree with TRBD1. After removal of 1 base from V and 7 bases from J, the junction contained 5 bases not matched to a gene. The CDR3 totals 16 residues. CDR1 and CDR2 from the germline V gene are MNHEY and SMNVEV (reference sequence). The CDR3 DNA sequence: TGTGCCAGCAGTTTATTCGGGACAGGGGGCTGGAATGAGCAGTTCTTC. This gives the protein CASSLFGTGGWNEQFF.

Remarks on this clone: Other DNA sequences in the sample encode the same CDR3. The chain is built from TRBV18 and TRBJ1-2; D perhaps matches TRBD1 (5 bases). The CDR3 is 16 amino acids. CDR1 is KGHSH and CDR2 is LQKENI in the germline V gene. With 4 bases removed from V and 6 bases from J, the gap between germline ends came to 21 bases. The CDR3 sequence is CASSLIESRSGNGYTF. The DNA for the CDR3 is TGTGCCAGCTCACTAATCGAATCAAGGTCAGGGAATGGCTACACCTTC.

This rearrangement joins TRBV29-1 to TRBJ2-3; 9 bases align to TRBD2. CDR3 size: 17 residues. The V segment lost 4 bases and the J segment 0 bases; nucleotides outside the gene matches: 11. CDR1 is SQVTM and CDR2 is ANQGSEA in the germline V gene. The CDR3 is CSVVILAGVGSTDTQYF. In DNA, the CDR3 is TGCAGCGTTGTAATACTAGCGGGCGTCGGGAGCACAGATACGCAGTATTTT.

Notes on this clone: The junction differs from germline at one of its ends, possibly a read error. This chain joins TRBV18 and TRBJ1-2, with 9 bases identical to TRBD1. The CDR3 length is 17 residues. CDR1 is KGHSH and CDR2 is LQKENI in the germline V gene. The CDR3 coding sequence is TGTGCCAGCTCACCCCGGACAGGGGACATGACTAAATATGGCTACACCTTC. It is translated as CASSPRTGDMTKYGYTF.

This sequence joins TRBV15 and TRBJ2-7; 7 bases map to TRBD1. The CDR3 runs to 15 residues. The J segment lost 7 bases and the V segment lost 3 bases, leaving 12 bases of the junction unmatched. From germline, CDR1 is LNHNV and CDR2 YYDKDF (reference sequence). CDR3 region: CATSRGQKNIREQYF. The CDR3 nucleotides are TGTGCCACCAGCAGGGGACAGAAGAACATACGGGAGCAGTACTTC.